The 21 T cell receptor beta chains reported below all come from one sample, sequenced in a study of cytomegalovirus exposure and HLA in healthy donors. The PCR had 60 Vbeta and 13 Jbeta primers. Profiling relied on immunoSEQ multiplex PCR, and the TCRdb table lists in-frame clones only, not all of them. Of about 170,000 clones in the sample, 77% are singletons; the top ten hold around 3%. Sequencing was carried out using PBMCs. The source of these receptors is a female donor in good health and CMV-seronegative.

This clone was picked up a small number of times. This chain connects TRBV5-6 to TRBJ2-1; D call uncertain. The CDR3 runs to 14 residues. In germline, CDR1 is SGHDT, CDR2 YYEEEE. V was shortened by 7 bases and J by 0 bases, with 11 bases between the two germline ends. The CDR3 DNA sequence: TGTGCCAGCGCGGCCCTGAGCTCCTACAATGAGCAGTTCTTC. It specifies CASAALSSYNEQFF.

The rearrangement links TRBV10-3 to TRBJ1-5; a weak D match, TRBD1 (5 bases). V gave up 3 bases and J gave up 5 bases, with 11 bases separating them. Germline assignment: CDR1 ENHRY and CDR2 SYGVKD. The CDR3 loop spans 14 amino acids. This CDR3 reads CAISEWGVDQPQHF. CDR3 bases: TGTGCCATCAGTGAATGGGGGGTTGATCAGCCCCAGCATTTT.

The chain recombines TRBV4-1 with TRBJ2-1; D perhaps matches TRBD2 (5 bases). Germline CDR1 is MGHRA and CDR2 is YSYEKL. The CDR3 contains 14 residues. V gave up 0 bases and J gave up 12 bases, with 15 bases separating them. The DNA for the CDR3 is TGCGCCAGCAGCCAAGACGGCCTAAGCGGTGGGCAGTTCTTC. Translation gives CASSQDGLSGGQFF.

Remarks on this clone: The junction departs from the called germline gene at one end, perhaps through a read error. As DNA, the CDR3 is TGTTCCAGCGGTGGGACAGTGGTGGATACGCAGTATTTT. This encodes CSSGGTVVDTQYF. The rearrangement joins TRBV7-9 to TRBJ2-3; 7 positions match TRBD1. There are 13 residues in the CDR3. In germline, CDR1 is SEHNR, CDR2 FQNEAQ (reference sequence).

V usage is TRBV6-5 and J usage is TRBJ1-6, with D perhaps matching TRBD1 (5 bases). CDR3 length: 15 amino acids. Trimming took off 7 bases at V and 9 bases at J, with 19 bases between the two ends. The germline V gene has CDR1 MNHEY and CDR2 SVGAGI. As DNA, the CDR3 is TGTGCCAGCACCCTCGGAGGGGCCCCGGGTTCACCCCTCCACTTT. It codes for CASTLGGAPGSPLHF.

This clone was counted only a few times. This chain joins TRBV6-6 and TRBJ2-7; D is perhaps TRBD2 (5 bases). V was shortened by 4 bases and J by 6 bases, with 16 bases between the two germline ends. Germline V gene lookup returns CDR1 MNHNY and CDR2 SVGAGI (reference sequence). The CDR3 consists of 14 residues. Written as DNA, the CDR3 is TGTGCCAGCAGTTCACGGGGTACCTCTGGCGAGCAGTACTTC. Its translation is CASSSRGTSGEQYF.

This clone was counted only a few times. The J gene is TRBJ1-4, the V gene TRBV5-4; 7 bases line up with TRBD1. Germline V CDR1 and CDR2: SGHNT, YYREEE (reference sequence). Trimming took 3 bases from V and 4 from J; bases not matched to a gene: 3. The CDR3 extends over 14 amino acids. CDR3 in amino acids: CASSWDRNNEKLFF. For the CDR3, the DNA is TGTGCCAGCAGCTGGGACAGAAATAATGAAAAACTGTTTTTT.

The chain has TRBV11-2 and TRBJ2-3; no definite D call. CDR3 length: 15 amino acids. CDR1 is SGHAT, CDR2 FQNNGV, per germline. The V gene lost 2 bases and the J gene lost 0 bases, with 9 bases spanning the gap. DNA for the CDR3: TGTGCCAGCAGCTTATGGCCTGCTAGCACAGATACGCAGTATTTT. Residues: CASSLWPASTDTQYF.

This clone has just one count. The CDR3 sequence: CASSLRGYNPISSYNEQFF. The CDR3, as DNA: TGCGCCAGCAGCTTGAGGGGCTACAACCCGATTAGCTCCTACAATGAGCAGTTCTTC. The chain joins TRBV5-1 to TRBJ2-1; D is perhaps TRBD1 (5 bases). This CDR3 contains 19 residues. The V end was cut by 1 base, the J end by 0 bases, with 20 bases between. Germline V lookup: CDR1 SGHRS, CDR2 YFSETQ.

There are a few counts of this clone. V is TRBV29-1 and J is TRBJ1-1; D perhaps matches TRBD1 (6 bases). V was trimmed by 3 bases and J by 5 bases, leaving 16 bases between them. Germline V CDR1 and CDR2: SQVTM, ANQGSEA. This CDR3 spans 14 amino acids. CDR3 residues: CSVDGGGGRTEAFF. In DNA form, the CDR3 reads TGCAGCGTTGATGGGGGCGGGGGGAGGACTGAAGCTTTCTTT.

This clone occurred once. One end of the junction is discordant with germline, which a read error may explain. Other DNA sequences in the same sample also yield this CDR3. V is TRBV9 and J is TRBJ1-5; weak D call: TRBD1 (6 bases). Germline CDR1 SGDLS, CDR2 YYNGEE. CDR3 length equals 14 residues. The CDR3 bases are TGTGCCAGCAGCGTAGGGGACATGGGTCAGCCCCAGCATTTC. It specifies CASSVGDMGQPQHF.

The chain recombines TRBV19 with TRBJ2-2; TRBD1 is a possible D gene (5 bases). CDR1 LNHDA and CDR2 SQIVND come from the germline V gene (reference sequence). The length of the CDR3 is 17 residues. Trimming stripped 5 bases from V and 4 bases from J, with 20 bases between. The CDR3 loop is CASSSRPLQGATGELFF. The CDR3, as DNA: TGTGCCAGTAGTTCACGCCCTCTCCAGGGTGCCACCGGGGAGCTGTTTTTT.

V and J are TRBV19 and TRBJ2-2; 10 positions match TRBD1. From germline, CDR1 is LNHDA and CDR2 SQIVND (reference sequence). The CDR3 has 14 residues. The junction had 8 bases not matched to a gene; V was cut back by 10 bases and J by 6 bases. The CDR3 region has the DNA TGTGCCACCGGAGGGACAGGGGTGCCCGGGGAGCTGTTTTTT. It specifies CATGGTGVPGELFF.

J is TRBJ1-2 and V is TRBV4-1, with D perhaps TRBD1 (5 bases). Germline V gene data show CDR1 as MGHRA and CDR2 as YSYEKL. V was cut by 0 bases and J by 0 bases, with 20 bases left in between. This CDR3 has 19 residues. The CDR3 spells CASSQESPDTSVTNYGYTF. CDR3 in DNA: TGCGCCAGCAGCCAAGAGTCCCCGGACACAAGCGTCACTAACTATGGCTACACCTTC.

This clone was observed a handful of times. The V gene is TRBV28, the J gene TRBJ1-5; D is ambiguous. Germline V gene sequence: CDR1 MDHEN, CDR2 SYDVKM. V lost 7 bases and J lost 4, with 8 bases in between. CDR3 length equals 12 residues. The CDR3 sequence: CASKGGNQPQHF. CDR3 nucleotide sequence: TGTGCCAGCAAAGGAGGGAATCAGCCCCAGCATTTT.

This clone has a handful of counts. The rearrangement joins TRBV2 to TRBJ2-7, with 8 bases identical to TRBD1. J was trimmed by 3 bases and V by 7 bases; bases with no gene match: 17. This CDR3 comprises 17 residues. The germline V gene encodes CDR1 SNHLY and CDR2 FYNNEI. CDR3 loop: CASTIKREDRVDYEQYF. DNA of the CDR3: TGTGCCAGCACCATAAAGCGAGAGGACAGGGTGGACTACGAGCAGTACTTC.

Notes on this clone: The conserved phenylalanine or tryptophan is not found at the CDR3 terminus, so this likely reflects a read error. The rearrangement joins TRBV9 to TRBJ1-1; tentatively, D is TRBD1 (5 bases). The CDR3 is 16 residues long. CDR1 and CDR2 from the germline V gene are SGDLS and YYNGEE. Trimming removed 0 bases at V and 5 bases at J, with 17 bases between. The CDR3 here is CASSVGRQTLGTEAFS. As DNA, the CDR3 is TGTGCCAGCAGCGTAGGGAGACAGACTTTGGGGACTGAAGCTTTCTCT.

This chain joins TRBV27 and TRBJ1-1; D is uncertain. V lost 2 bases and J 1 base, leaving 11 bases between the germline ends. CDR3 size: 15 residues. In germline, CDR1 is MNHEY, CDR2 SMNVEV (reference sequence). The CDR3 coding sequence is TGTGCCAGCAGTTTACTCGCAACTCGGAACACTGAAGCTTTCTTT. Encoded protein: CASSLLATRNTEAFF.

The chain combines TRBV5-1 with TRBJ1-1; tentatively, D is TRBD1 (5 bases). The ends were cut back, 4 bases at V and 7 bases at J, with 17 bases in the middle. Germline V gene lookup returns CDR1 SGHRS and CDR2 YFSETQ. CDR3 length: 14 amino acids. The CDR3 is CASSQRRDLFEAFF. DNA for the CDR3: TGCGCCAGCAGCCAACGCAGGGATCTGTTTGAAGCTTTCTTT.

J is TRBJ1-3 and V is TRBV5-1; TRBD1 aligns across 9 bases. CDR1 is SGHRS, CDR2 YFSETQ, per germline. Trimming at V came to 6 bases and at J to 3 bases, leaving 7 bases not matched to a gene. This CDR3 spans 15 amino acids. For the CDR3, the DNA is TGCGCCAGCATGGGACAGGGAATTTATGGAAACACCATATATTTT. Its translation: CASMGQGIYGNTIYF.

V usage is TRBV6-6 and J usage is TRBJ2-5; possible D gene TRBD1, 6 bases. The germline V gene encodes CDR1 MNHNY and CDR2 SVGAGI (reference sequence). The CDR3 is 12 amino acids. V gave up 5 bases and J gave up 7 bases, with 11 bases separating them. The CDR3 DNA follows: TGTGCCAGCAGTCAGGGGTTGGGGACCCAGTACTTC. Translation gives CASSQGLGTQYF.